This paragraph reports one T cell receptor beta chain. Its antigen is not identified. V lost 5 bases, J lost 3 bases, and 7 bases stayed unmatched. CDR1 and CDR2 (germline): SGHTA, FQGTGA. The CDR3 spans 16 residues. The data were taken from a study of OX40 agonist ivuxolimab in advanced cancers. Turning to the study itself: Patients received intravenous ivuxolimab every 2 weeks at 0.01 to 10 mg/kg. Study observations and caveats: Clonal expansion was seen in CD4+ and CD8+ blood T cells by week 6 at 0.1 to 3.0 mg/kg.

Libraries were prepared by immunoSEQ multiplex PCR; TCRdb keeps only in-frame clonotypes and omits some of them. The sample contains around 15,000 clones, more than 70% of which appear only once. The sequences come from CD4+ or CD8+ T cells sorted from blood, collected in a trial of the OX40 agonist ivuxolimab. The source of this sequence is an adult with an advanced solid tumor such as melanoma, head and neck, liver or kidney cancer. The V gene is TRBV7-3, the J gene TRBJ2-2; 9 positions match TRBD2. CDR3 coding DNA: TGTGCCAGCAGCACGCGGGGGGGCCGAGACACCGGGGAGCTGTTTTTT. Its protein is CASSTRGGRDTGELFF.